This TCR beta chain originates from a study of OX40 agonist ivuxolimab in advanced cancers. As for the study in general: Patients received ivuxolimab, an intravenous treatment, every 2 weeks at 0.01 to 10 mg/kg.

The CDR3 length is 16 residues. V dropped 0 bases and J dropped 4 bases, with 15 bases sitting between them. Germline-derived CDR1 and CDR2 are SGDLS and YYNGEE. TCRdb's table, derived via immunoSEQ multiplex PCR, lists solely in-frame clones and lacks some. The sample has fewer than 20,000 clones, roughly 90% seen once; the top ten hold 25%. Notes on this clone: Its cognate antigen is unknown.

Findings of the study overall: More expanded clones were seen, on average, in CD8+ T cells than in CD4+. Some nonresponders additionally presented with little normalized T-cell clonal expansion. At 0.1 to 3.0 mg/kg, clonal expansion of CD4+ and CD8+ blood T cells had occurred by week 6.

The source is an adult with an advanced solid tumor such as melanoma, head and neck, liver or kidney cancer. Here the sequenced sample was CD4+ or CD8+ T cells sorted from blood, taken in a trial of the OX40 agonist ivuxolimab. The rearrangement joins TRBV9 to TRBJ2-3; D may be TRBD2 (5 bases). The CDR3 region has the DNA TGTGCCAGCAGCGTAGAGGTTAGCGTCATCCCAGATACGCAGTATTTT. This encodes CASSVEVSVIPDTQYF.